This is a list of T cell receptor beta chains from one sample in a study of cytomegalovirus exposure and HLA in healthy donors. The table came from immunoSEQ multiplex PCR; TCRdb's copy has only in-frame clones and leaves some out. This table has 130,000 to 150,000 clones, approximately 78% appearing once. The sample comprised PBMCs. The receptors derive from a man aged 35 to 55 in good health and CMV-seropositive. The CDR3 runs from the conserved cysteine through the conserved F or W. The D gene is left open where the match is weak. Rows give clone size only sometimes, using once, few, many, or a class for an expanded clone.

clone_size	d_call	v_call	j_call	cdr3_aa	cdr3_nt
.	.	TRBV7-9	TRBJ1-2	CASSLAWEGYGYTF	TGTGCCAGCAGCTTAGCTTGGGAGGGCTATGGCTACACCTTC
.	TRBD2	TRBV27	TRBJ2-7	CASSLAGVREQYF	TGTGCCAGCAGTTTAGCGGGAGTTAGGGAGCAGTACTTC
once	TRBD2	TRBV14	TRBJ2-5	CASSRHSLGLAGFGETQYF	TGTGCCAGCAGCCGCCACTCCCTGGGACTAGCGGGATTTGGAGAGACCCAGTACTTC
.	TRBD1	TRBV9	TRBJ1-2	CASTPRGDFQNYGYTF	TGTGCCAGCACCCCCAGGGGGGACTTCCAAAATTATGGCTACACCTTC
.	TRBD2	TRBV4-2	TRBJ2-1	CASSQDRASGAPVQFF	TGTGCCAGCAGCCAAGATCGGGCTAGCGGGGCGCCTGTGCAGTTCTTC
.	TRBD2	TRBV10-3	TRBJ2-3	CAISLAGGGTDTQYF	TGTGCCATCAGTCTAGCGGGAGGGGGCACAGATACGCAGTATTTT
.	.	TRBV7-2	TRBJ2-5	CASSLGFFGRVGTQYF	TGTGCCAGCAGCTTAGGGTTCTTTGGCAGGGTAGGGACCCAGTACTTC
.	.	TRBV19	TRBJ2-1	CASRPTISSYNEQFF	TGTGCCAGTAGGCCGACTATTAGCTCCTACAATGAGCAGTTCTTC
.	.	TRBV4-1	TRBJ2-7	CASSPSGSSYEQYF	TGCGCCAGCAGCCCGAGCGGATCCTCCTACGAGCAGTACTTC
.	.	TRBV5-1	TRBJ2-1	CASSLQGLHEQFF	TGCGCCAGCAGCTTACAGGGTCTCCATGAGCAGTTCTTC
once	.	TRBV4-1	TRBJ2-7	CASSQDPFGSLGSLREEQYF	TGCGCCAGCAGCCAAGATCCCTTCGGTTCCTTAGGGTCCCTCCGGGAGGAGCAGTACTTC
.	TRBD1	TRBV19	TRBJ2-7	CASRKGTGGFYEQYF	TGTGCCAGTAGAAAAGGGACAGGGGGCTTCTACGAGCAGTACTTC
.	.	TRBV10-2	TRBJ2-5	CASSEPSGETQYF	TGCGCCAGCAGTGAGCCTAGTGGGGAGACCCAGTACTTC
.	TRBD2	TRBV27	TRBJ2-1	CASTPGLAGGNYYNEQFF	TGTGCCAGCACTCCAGGACTAGCGGGAGGGAACTACTACAATGAGCAGTTCTTC
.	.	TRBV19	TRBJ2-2	CASSIGRETGELFF	TGTGCCAGTAGTATAGGAAGGGAGACCGGGGAGCTGTTTTTT
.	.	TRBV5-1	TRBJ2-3	CASSLAVGSTDTQYF	TGCGCCAGCAGCTTAGCGGTCGGCAGCACAGATACGCAGTATTTT
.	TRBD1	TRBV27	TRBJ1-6	CASRKEGADSPLHF	TGTGCCAGCAGAAAAGAGGGGGCGGATTCACCCCTCCACTTT
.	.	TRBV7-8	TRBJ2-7	CASSLVGAGVQYF	TGTGCCAGCAGCTTAGTGGGGGCGGGAGTCCAGTACTTC